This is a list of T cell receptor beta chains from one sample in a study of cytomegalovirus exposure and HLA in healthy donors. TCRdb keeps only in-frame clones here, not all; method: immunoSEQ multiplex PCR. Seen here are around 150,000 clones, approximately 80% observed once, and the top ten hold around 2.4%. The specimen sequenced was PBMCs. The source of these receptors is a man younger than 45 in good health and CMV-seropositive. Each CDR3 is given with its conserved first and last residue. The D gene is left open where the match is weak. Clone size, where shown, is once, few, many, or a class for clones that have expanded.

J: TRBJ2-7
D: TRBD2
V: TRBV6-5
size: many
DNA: TGTGCCAGCAGTTGGGGGGGACTGAGCTACGAGCAGTACTTC
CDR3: CASSWGGLSYEQYF

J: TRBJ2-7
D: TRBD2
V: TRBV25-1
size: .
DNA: TGTGCCAGCATGGGTTGGGGCAGATCCGGGACTAGTCCTACCGAGCAGTACTTC
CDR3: CASMGWGRSGTSPTEQYF

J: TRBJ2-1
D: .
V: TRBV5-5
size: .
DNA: TGTGCCAGCAGCTTGATCCCACAGAACTCCTACAATGAGCAGTTCTTC
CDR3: CASSLIPQNSYNEQFF

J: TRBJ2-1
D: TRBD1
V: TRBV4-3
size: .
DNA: TGCGCCAGCAGCCAAGAATGGGCAGGGGGATTAGAGCAGTTCTTC
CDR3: CASSQEWAGGLEQFF

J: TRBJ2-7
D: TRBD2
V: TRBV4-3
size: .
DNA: TGCGCCAGCAGCCTACGAGCTAGCGGGGGATACTACGAGCAGTACTTC
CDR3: CASSLRASGGYYEQYF

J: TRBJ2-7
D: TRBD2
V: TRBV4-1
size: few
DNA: TGCGCCAGCAGCGCACTAGCGGACTCCTACGAGCAGTACTTC
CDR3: CASSALADSYEQYF

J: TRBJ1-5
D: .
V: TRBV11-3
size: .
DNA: TGTGCCAGCAGCTTAGGAGGGGAGGCAGGACAGCCCCAGCATTTT
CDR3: CASSLGGEAGQPQHF

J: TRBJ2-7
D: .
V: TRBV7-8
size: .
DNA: TGTGCCAGCAGCCCGCATCAGGCAGAGCAGTACTTC
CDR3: CASSPHQAEQYF

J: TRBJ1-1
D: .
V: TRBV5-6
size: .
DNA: TGTGCCAGCAGCCTACAGAGGGGGACTGAAGCTTTCTTT
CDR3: CASSLQRGTEAFF

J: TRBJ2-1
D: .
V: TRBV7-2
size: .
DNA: TGTGCCTCCCTAGGTAACAATGAGCAGTTCTTC
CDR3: CASLGNNEQFF

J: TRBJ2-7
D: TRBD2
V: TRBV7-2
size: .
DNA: TGTGCCAGCAGCTTAGCCGGTTGGGGGGGATCGGGGGAGCAGTACTTC
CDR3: CASSLAGWGGSGEQYF

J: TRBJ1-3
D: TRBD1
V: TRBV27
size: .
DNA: TGTGCCAGCAGTTGGACAGGGCTGGCTGGAAACACCATATATTTT
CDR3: CASSWTGLAGNTIYF

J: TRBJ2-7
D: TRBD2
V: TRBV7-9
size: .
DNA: TGTGCCAGCAGCGGACAGAGGGTACAGCGGGGGACCAACGAGCAGTACTTC
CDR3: CASSGQRVQRGTNEQYF

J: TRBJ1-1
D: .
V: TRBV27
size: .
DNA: TGTGCCAGCAGGCCCCTTAGGGGAACTGAAGCTTTCTTT
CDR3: CASRPLRGTEAFF

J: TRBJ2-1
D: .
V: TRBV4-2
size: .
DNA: TGTGCCAGCAGCCAAGTGGTACTAGCATCCAATGAGCAGTTCTTC
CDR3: CASSQVVLASNEQFF

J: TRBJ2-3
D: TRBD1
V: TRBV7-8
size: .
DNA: TGTGCCAGCAGCTACCCAGAGGGACAGCCTGACACAGATACGCAGTATTTT
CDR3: CASSYPEGQPDTDTQYF

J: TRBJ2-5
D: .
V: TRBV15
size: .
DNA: TGTGCCACCAGCGGGGGGGCTGGGGAGACCCAGTACTTC
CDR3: CATSGGAGETQYF

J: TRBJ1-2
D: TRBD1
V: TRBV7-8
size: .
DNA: TGTGCCAGCAGCGAAGACCCACCGGGACAGAGGACCAACTATGGCTACACCTTC
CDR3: CASSEDPPGQRTNYGYTF

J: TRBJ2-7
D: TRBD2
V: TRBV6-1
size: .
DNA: TGTGCCAGCAGTGTCGTGACTAGCGGGGTCAGCGAGCAGTACTTC
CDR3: CASSVVTSGVSEQYF

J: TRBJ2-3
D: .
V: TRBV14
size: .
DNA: TGTGCCAGCAGCGAAAGACAGCCCCGAACAGATACGCAGTATTTT
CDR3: CASSERQPRTDTQYF

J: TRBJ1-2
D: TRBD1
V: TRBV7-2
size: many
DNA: TGTGCCAGCAGCTACCAACCTACCAGGGGGCATGGCTACACCTTC
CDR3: CASSYQPTRGHGYTF

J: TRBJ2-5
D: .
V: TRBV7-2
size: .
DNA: TGTGCCGTCGGAGAGACCCAGTACTTC
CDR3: CAVGETQYF

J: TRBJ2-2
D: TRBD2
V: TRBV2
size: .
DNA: TGTGCCAGCAGTGGGGGTTCGGGACTAGCGGGGGCCCAAGGATACACCGGGGAGCTGTTTTTT
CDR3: CASSGGSGLAGAQGYTGELFF

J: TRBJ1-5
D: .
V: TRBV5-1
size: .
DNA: TGCGCCAGCAGCTTGGGTCAGGATCAGCCCCAGCATTTT
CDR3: CASSLGQDQPQHF

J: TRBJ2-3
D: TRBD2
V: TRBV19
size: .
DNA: TGTGCCAGTAGTATCTCCGGGGGGACAGATACGCAGTATTTT
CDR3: CASSISGGTDTQYF

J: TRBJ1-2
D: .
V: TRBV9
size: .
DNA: TGTGCCAGCAGCGTAGTAGGGGGGGTCTATGGCTACACCTTC
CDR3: CASSVVGGVYGYTF

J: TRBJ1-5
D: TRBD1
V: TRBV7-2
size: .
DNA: TGTGCCAGCAGCATGGGACAGGTGGGCAATCAGCCCCAGCATTTT
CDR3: CASSMGQVGNQPQHF

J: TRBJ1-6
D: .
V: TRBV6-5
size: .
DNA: TGTGCCAGCAGTGGCAGGGATCCCCCACCCCTCCACTTT
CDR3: CASSGRDPPPLHF

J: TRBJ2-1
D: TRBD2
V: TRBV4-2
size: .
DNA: TGTGCCAGCAGCCAAACTAGCGGGGCTCTAGGCCGAAATGAGCAGTTCTTC
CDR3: CASSQTSGALGRNEQFF

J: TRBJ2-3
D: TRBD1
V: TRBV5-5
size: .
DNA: TGTGCCAGCAGACGCGAACAGGGGGCGGTCTCAGATACGCAGTATTTT
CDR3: CASRREQGAVSDTQYF

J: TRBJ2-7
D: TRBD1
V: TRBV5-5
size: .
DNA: TGTGCCAGCAGCTTAGACAGGGGTCTTCGAGAGCAGTACTTC
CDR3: CASSLDRGLREQYF

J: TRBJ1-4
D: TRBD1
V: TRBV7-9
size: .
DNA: TGTGCCAGCAGCCTGGGACAGGGCCGCCGGGGAGAAAAACTGTTTTTT
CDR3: CASSLGQGRRGEKLFF

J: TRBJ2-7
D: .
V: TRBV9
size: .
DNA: TGTGCCAGCAGCGTAGTGGGGGCCGACTACGAGCAGTACTTC
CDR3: CASSVVGADYEQYF